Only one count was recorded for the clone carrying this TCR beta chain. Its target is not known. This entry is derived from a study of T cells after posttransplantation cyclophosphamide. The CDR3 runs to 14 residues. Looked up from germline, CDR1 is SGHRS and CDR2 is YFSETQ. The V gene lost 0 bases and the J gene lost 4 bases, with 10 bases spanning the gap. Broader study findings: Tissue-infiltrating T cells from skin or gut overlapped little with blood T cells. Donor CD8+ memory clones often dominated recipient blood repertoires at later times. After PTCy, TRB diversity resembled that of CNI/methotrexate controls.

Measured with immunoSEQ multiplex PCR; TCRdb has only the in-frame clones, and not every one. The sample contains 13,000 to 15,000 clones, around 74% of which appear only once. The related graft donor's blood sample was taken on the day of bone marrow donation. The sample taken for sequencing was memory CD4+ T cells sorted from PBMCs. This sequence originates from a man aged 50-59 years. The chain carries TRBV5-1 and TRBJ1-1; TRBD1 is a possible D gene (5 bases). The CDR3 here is CASSLEWGGTEAFF. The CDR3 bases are TGCGCCAGCAGCTTGGAATGGGGGGGCACTGAAGCTTTCTTT.